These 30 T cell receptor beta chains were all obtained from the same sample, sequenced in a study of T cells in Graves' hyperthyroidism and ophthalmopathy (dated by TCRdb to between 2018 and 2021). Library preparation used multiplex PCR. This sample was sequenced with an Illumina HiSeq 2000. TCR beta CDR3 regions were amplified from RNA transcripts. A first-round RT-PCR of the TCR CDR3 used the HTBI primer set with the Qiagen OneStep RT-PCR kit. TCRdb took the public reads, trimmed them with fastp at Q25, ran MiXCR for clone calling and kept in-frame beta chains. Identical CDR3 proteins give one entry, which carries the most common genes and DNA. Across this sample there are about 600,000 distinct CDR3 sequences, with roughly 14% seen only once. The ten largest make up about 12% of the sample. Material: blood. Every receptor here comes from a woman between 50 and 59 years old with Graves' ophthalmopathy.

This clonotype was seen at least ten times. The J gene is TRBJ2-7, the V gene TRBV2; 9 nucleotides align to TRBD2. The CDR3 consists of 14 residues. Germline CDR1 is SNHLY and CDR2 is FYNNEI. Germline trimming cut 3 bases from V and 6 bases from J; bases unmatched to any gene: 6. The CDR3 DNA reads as TGTGCCAGCAGTGACGGCGGGAGGGCCTCCGAGCAGTACTTC. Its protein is CASSDGGRASEQYF.

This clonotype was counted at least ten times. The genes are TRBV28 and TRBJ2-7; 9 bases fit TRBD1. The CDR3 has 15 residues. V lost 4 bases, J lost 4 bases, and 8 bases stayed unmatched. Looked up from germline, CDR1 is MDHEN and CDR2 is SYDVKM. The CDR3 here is CASSSGQGNGYEQYF. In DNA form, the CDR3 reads TGTGCCAGCAGTTCGGGACAGGGAAATGGGTACGAGCAGTACTTC.

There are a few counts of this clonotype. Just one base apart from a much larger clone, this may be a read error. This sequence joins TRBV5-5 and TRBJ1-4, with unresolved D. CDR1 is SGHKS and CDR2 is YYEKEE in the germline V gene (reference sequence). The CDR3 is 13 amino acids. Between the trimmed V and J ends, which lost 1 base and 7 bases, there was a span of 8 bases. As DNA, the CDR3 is TGTGCCAGCAGCTTGTTACGCACTGAAAAACTGTTTTTT. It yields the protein CASSLLRTEKLFF.

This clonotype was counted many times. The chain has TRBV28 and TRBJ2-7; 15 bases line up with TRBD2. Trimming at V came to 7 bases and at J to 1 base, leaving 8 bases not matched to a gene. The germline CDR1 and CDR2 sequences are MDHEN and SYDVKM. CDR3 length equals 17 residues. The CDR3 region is CASKFAGTSGRSYEQYF. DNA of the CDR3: TGTGCCAGCAAATTCGCCGGGACTAGCGGGAGGTCCTACGAGCAGTACTTC.

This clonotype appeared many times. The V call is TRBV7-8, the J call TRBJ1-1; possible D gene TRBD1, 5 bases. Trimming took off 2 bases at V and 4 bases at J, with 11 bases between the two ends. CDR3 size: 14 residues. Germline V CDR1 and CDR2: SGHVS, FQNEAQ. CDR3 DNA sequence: TGTGCCAGCAGCTTACTTCCCAGGGCCACTGAAGCTTTCTTT. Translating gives CASSLLPRATEAFF.

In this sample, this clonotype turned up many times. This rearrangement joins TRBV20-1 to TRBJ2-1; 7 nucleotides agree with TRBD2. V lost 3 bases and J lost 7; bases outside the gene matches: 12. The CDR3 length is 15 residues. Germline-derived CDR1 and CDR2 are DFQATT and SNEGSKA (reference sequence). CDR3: CSAREAIAGPNEQFF. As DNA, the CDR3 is TGCAGTGCTAGGGAGGCTATAGCGGGTCCTAATGAGCAGTTCTTC.

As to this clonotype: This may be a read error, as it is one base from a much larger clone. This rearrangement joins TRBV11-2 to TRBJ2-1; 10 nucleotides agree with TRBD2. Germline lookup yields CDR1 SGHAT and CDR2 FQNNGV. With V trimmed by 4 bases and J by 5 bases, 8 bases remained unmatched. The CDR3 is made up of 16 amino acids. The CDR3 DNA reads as TGTGCCAGCAGCTCGCCTAGCGGGAGCCTGAACAATGAGCAGTTCTTC. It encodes CASSSPSGSLNNEQFF.

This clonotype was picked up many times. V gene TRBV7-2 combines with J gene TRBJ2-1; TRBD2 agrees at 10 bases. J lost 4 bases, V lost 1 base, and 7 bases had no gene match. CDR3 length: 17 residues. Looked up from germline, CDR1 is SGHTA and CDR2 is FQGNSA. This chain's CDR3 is CASSLVLAGVPYNEQFF. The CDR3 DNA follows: TGTGCCAGCAGCTTAGTTCTAGCGGGAGTCCCATACAATGAGCAGTTCTTC.

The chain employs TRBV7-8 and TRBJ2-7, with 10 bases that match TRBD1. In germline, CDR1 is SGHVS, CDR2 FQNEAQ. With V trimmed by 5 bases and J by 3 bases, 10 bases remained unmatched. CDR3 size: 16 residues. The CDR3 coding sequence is TGTGCCAGCAGCCTACGAACCGGGACAGGGGTCTACGAGCAGTACTTC. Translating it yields CASSLRTGTGVYEQYF.

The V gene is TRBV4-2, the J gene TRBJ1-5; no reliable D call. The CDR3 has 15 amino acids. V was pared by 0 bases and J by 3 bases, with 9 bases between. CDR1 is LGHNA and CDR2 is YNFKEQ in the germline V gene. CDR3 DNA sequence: TGTGCCAGCAGCCAAGATTTAGGGTTCAATCAGCCCCAGCATTTT. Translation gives CASSQDLGFNQPQHF.

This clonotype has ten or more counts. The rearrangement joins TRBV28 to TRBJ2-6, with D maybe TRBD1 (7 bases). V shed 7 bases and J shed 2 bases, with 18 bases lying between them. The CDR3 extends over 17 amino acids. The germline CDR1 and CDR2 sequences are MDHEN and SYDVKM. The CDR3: CASNLPGGIAGANVLTF. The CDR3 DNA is TGTGCCAGCAACCTCCCAGGGGGGATAGCTGGGGCCAACGTCCTGACTTTC.

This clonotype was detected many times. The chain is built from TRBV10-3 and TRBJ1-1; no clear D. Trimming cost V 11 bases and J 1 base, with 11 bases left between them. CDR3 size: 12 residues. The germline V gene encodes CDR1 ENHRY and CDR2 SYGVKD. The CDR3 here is CAARHKNTEAFF. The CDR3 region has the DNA TGTGCCGCGAGACATAAGAACACTGAAGCTTTCTTT.

Here the CDR3 reads CASSPPTAGGNTIYF. The CDR3 DNA reads TGTGCCAGCAGCCCCCCGACGGCGGGTGGAAACACCATATATTTT. V usage is TRBV16 and J usage is TRBJ1-3; D not certain. Between the trimmed V and J ends, which lost 4 bases and 3 bases, there was a span of 13 bases. The CDR3 extends over 15 amino acids. Per the germline V gene, CDR1 is KGHSY and CDR2 is FQNENV.

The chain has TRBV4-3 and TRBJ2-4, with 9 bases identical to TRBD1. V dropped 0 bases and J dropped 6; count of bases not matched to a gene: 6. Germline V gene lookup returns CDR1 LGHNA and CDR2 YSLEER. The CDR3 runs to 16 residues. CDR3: CASSQDWDRARNIQYF. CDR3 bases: TGCGCCAGCAGCCAAGATTGGGACAGGGCGCGAAACATTCAGTACTTC.

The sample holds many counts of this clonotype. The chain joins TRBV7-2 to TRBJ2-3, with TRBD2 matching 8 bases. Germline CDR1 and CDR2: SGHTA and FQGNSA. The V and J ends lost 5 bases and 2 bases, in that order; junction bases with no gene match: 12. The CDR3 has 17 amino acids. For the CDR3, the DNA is TGTGCCAGCAGCCAGAGGGTGCGGGAGGACACCACAGATACGCAGTATTTT. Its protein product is CASSQRVREDTTDTQYF.

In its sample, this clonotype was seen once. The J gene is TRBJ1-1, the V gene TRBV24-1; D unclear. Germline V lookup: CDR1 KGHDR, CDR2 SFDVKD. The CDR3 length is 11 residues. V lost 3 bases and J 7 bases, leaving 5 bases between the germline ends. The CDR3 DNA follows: TGTGCCACCAGTGATGATCGTGAAGCTTTCTTT. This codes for CATSDDREAFF.

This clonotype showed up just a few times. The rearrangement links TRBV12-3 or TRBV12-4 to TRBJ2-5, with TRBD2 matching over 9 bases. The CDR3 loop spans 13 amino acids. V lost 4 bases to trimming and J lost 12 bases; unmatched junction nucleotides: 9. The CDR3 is CASSSDLAGSEYF. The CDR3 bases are TGTGCCAGCAGTTCAGATCTAGCGGGATCCGAGTACTTC.

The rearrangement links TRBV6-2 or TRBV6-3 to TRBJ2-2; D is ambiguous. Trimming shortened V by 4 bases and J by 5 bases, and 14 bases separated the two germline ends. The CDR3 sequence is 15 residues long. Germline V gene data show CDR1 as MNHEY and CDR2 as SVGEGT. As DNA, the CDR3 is TGTGCCAGCAGTTTCACGAGGATGCGGACCGGGGAGCTGTTTTTT. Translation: CASSFTRMRTGELFF.

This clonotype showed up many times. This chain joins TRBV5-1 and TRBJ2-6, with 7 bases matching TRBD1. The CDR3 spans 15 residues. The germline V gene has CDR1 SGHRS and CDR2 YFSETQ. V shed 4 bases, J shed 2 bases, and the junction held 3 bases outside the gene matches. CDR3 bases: TGCGCCAGCAGCAATACAGGGGCTGGGGCCAACGTCCTGACTTTC. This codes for CASSNTGAGANVLTF.

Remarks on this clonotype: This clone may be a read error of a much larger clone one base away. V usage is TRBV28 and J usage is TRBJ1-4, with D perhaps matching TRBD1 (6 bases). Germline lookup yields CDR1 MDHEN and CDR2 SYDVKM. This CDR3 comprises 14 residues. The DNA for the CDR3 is TGTGCCAGCAGTTTTACAGGGACTAATGAAAAACTGTCTTTT. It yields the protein CASSFTGTNEKLSF.

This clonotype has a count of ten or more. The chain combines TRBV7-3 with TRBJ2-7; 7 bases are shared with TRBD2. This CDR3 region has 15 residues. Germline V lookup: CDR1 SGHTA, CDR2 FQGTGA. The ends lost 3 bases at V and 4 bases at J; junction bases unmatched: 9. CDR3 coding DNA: TGTGCCAGCAGCTTCGGGGGAGGGCCTTTGTACGAGCAGTACTTC. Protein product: CASSFGGGPLYEQYF. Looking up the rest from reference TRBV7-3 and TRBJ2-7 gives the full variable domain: GAGVSQTPSNKVTEKGKYVELRCDPISGHTALYWYRQSLGQGPEFLIYFQGTGAADDSGLPNDRFFAVRPEGSVSTLKIQRTERGDSAVYLCASSFGGGPLYEQYFGPGTRLTVT.

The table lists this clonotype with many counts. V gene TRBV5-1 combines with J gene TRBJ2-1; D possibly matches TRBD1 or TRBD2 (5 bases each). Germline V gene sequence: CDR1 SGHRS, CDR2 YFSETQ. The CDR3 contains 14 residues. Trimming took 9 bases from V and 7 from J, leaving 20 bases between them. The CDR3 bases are TGCGCCATTTCGGACCCTGGGACGGTTAATGAGCAGTTCTTC. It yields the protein CAISDPGTVNEQFF. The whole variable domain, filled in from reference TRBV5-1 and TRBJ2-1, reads KAGVTQTPRYLIKTRGQQVTLSCSPISGHRSVSWYQQTPGQGLQFLFEYFSETQRNKGNFPGRFSGRQFSNSRSEMNVSTLELGDSALYLCAISDPGTVNEQFFGPGTRLTVL.

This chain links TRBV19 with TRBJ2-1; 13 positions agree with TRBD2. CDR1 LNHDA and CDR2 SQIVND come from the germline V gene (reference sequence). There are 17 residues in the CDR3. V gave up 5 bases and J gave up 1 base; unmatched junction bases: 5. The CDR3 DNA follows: TGTGCCAGTAGTCGGACTAGCGGGAGAGTATCCTACAATGAGCAGTTCTTC. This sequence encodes CASSRTSGRVSYNEQFF.

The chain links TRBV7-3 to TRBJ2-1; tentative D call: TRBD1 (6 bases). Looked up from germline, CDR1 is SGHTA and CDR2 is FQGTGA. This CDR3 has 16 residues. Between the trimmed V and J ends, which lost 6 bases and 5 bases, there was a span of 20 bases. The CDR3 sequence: CASSFSTGTINNEQFF. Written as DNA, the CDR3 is TGTGCCAGCAGTTTTTCGACCGGGACAATCAACAATGAGCAGTTCTTC.

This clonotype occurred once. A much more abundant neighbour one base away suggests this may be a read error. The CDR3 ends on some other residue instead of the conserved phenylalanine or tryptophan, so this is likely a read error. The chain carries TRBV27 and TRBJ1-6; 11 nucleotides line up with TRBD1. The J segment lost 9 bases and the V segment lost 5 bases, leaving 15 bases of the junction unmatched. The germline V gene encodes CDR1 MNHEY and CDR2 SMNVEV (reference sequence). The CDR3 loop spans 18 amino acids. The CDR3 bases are TGTGCCAGCAGTCCGGCCGTTGGACAGGGGGCATTTGGTTCACCCCTCCACCTT. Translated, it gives CASSPAVGQGAFGSPLHL.

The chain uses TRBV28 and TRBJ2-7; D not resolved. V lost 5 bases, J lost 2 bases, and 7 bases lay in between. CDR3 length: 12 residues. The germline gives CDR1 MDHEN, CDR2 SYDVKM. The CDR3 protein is CASSESTYEQYF. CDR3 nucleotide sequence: TGTGCCAGCAGTGAATCTACCTACGAGCAGTACTTC.

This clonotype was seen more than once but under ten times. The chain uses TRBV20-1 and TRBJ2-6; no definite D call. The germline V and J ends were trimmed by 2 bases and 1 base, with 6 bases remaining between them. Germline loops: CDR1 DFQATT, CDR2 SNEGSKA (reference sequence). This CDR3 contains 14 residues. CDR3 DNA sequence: TGCAGTGCTAGAAGTCAGTCTGGGGCCAACGTCCTGACTTTC. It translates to CSARSQSGANVLTF.

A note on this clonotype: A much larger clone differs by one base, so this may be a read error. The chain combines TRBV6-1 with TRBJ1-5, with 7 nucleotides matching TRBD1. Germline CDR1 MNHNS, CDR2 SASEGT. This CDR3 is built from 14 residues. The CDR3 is CTSRDSSSNQPQHF. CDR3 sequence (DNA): TGTACCAGCAGGGACAGTTCTAGCAATCAGCCCCAGCATTTT.

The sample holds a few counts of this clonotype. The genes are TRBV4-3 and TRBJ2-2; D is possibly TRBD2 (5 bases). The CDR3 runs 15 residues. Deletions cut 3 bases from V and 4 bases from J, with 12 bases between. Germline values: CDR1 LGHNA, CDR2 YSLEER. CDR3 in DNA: TGCGCCAGCAGCCATCGGGGAATGCGCACCGGGGAGCTGTTTTTT. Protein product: CASSHRGMRTGELFF.

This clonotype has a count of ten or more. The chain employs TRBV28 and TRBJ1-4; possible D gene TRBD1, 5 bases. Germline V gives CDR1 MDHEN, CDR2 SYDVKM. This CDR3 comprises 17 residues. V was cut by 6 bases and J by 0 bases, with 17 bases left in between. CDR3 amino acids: CASSFPPTGATNEKLFF. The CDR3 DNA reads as TGTGCCAGCAGCTTCCCCCCCACAGGCGCAACTAATGAAAAACTGTTTTTT. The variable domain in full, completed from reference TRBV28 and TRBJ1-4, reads DVKVTQSSRYLVKRTGEKVFLECVQDMDHENMFWYRQDPGLGLRLIYFSYDVKMKEKGDIPEGYSVSREKKERFSLILESASTNQTSMYLCASSFPPTGATNEKLFFGSGTQLSVL.